This entry concerns a single TCR beta chain. Its matching antigen is unknown. This sample is drawn from a study of T cell responses to AZD1222 COVID-19 vaccine. Study summary: Both about-4-week and about-12-week second-dose recipients were combined. General study points: Baseline seropositivity characterized only six AZD1222 recipients. Spike regions recognized by vaccine-associated CD4 TCRs spanned the protein, led by 160-218 and 743-854.

Sequencing was performed with immunoSEQ multiplex PCR; in TCRdb, only in-frame clones are kept and a portion is missing. The sample has about 130,000 clones, about 87% seen once. The CDR3 has 21 residues. J gave up 1 base and V 6 bases, and 23 bases lay outside the gene matches. Germline assignment: CDR1 WNHNN and CDR2 SYGVQD (reference sequence). Specimen: peripheral blood, collected on day 0 of AZD1222 vaccination. This receptor was obtained from an adult in good health. The chain employs TRBV10-1 and TRBJ1-3, with 8 bases lining up with TRBD1. CDR3 bases: TGCGCCAGCAGCCCAGGGGGCCGGCGGTGCTTATGCCGCCAGTCTGGAAACACCATATATTTT. This encodes CASSPGGRRCLCRQSGNTIYF.